This T cell receptor (beta chain) emerged from a study of blood T cell repertoires in COVID-19. While infection was still active, Seattle patients were enrolled and then followed longitudinally. The CDR3 contains 14 residues. V gave up 1 base and J gave up 2 bases, with 8 bases separating them. Germline-derived CDR1 and CDR2 are LGHNA and YNFKEQ. Repertoires were generated with immunoSEQ multiplex PCR, while TCRdb's copy carries only in-frame clones and drops some. The sample has 250,000 to 300,000 clones; about 87% are singletons. This receptor was identified in a woman aged 65 to 85 with COVID-19, enrolled during active disease. Sequenced sample: peripheral blood. This chain joins TRBV4-2 and TRBJ1-2, with unresolved D. This CDR3 is CASSQVGENYGYTF. The CDR3 DNA reads as TGTGCCAGCAGCCAAGTCGGGGAAAACTATGGCTACACCTTC.